One sample yielded the 27 T cell receptor beta chains listed below, sequenced in a study of technical replicates of blood from several donors. Only in-frame clones appear in the TCRdb table, and some are missing; sequencing was by immunoSEQ multiplex PCR. The data contain 70,000 to 80,000 clones, roughly 91% of them singletons. Sequences were obtained from T cells isolated from PBMCs. Source of these receptors: a human donor in good health. Some clones in this sample may be carry-over from other donors' samples.

The chain has TRBV28 and TRBJ2-3; 9 bases are shared with TRBD2. The V segment lost 1 base and the J segment 0 bases; nucleotides outside the gene matches: 5. In germline, CDR1 is MDHEN, CDR2 SYDVKM. The CDR3 consists of 17 residues. The CDR3 is CASSLSLAGTSTDTQYF. The CDR3 nucleotides are TGTGCCAGCAGTTTATCGCTAGCGGGAACTAGCACAGATACGCAGTATTTT. Using reference TRBV28 and TRBJ2-3 for the parts outside the CDR3, the full variable domain is DVKVTQSSRYLVKRTGEKVFLECVQDMDHENMFWYRQDPGLGLRLIYFSYDVKMKEKGDIPEGYSVSREKKERFSLILESASTNQTSMYLCASSLSLAGTSTDTQYFGPGTRLTVL.

The rearrangement uses TRBV7-9 and TRBJ2-7, with D possibly being TRBD2 (5 bases). The CDR3 is made up of 15 amino acids. CDR1 and CDR2 from the germline V gene are SEHNR and FQNEAQ (reference sequence). The V end was cut by 2 bases, the J end by 7 bases, with 18 bases between. CDR3 loop: CASSLSSGGSGEQYF. The CDR3 DNA reads as TGTGCCAGCAGCTTATCGTCCGGTGGGAGTGGAGAGCAGTACTTC. The full variable domain, completed using reference TRBV7-9 and TRBJ2-7, is DTGVSQNPRHKITKRGQNVTFRCDPISEHNRLYWYRQTLGQGPEFLTYFQNEAQLEKSRLLSDRFSAERPKGSFSTLEIQRTEQGDSAMYLCASSLSSGGSGEQYFGPGTRLTVT.

The chain is built from TRBV25-1 and TRBJ1-2; D is undetermined. The V and J ends lost 1 base and 7 bases respectively, with 10 bases between them. The germline CDR1 and CDR2 sequences are MGHDK and SYGVNS. The CDR3 is made up of 13 amino acids. This CDR3 reads CASSESLTGGYTF. In DNA, the CDR3 is TGTGCCAGCAGTGAATCTCTAACTGGTGGCTACACCTTC.

The chain recombines TRBV12-2 with TRBJ1-1. TRBV12-2 is a listed pseudogene. The CDR3 totals 14 residues. The CDR3 sequence is CASRLGGGGGEAFF. The DNA of the CDR3 is TGTGCAAGTCGCTTAGGAGGGGGAGGGGGTGAAGCTTTCTTT.

This clone has a single count. The chain is built from TRBV19 and TRBJ1-2, with 7 bases lining up with TRBD1. There are 13 residues in the CDR3. Germline V gene lookup returns CDR1 LNHDA and CDR2 SQIVND (reference sequence). The V and J ends lost 5 bases and 6 bases, in that order; junction bases with no gene match: 6. DNA of the CDR3: TGTGCCAGTAGTGATACAGGGGTGAATGGCTACACCTTC. It encodes CASSDTGVNGYTF. Variable domain in full (rest from reference TRBV19 and TRBJ1-2): DGGITQSPKYLFRKEGQNVTLSCEQNLNHDAMYWYRQDPGQGLRLIYYSQIVNDFQKGDIAEGYSVSREKKESFPLTVTSAQKNPTAFYLCASSDTGVNGYTFGSGTRLTVV.

V usage is TRBV27 and J usage is TRBJ2-1; 8 positions agree with TRBD2. This CDR3 has 16 amino acids. J was trimmed by 6 bases and V by 3 bases; bases with no gene match: 10. CDR1 is MNHEY, CDR2 SMNVEV, per germline (reference sequence). The CDR3 coding sequence is TGTGCCAGCAGTTTTAGCAGGGCGGGGGGTGGCAATGAGCAGTTCTTC. Protein: CASSFSRAGGGNEQFF.

The gene calls are TRBV11-2 and TRBJ1-5, with D hard to call. V was pared by 1 base and J by 7 bases, with 8 bases between. CDR1 is SGHAT, CDR2 FQNNGV, per germline. The CDR3 has 13 residues. In DNA, the CDR3 is TGTGCCAGCAGCTTAGGCGGGCGACAGCCCCAGCATTTT. Translation: CASSLGGRQPQHF.

The chain is built from TRBV7-3 and TRBJ1-5, with D maybe TRBD1 (5 bases). The CDR3 spans 16 residues. CDR1 is SGHTA, CDR2 FQGTGA, per germline. The V and J ends lost 11 bases and 0 bases respectively, with 20 bases between them. The DNA for the CDR3 is TGTGCCGGGATAGACATACAGGCTAATAGCAATCAGCCCCAGCATTTT. Its protein product is CAGIDIQANSNQPQHF.

The CDR3 spells CASSPPGGLAGGETQYF. CDR3 in DNA: TGCGCCAGCAGCCCTCCAGGAGGACTAGCGGGAGGTGAGACCCAGTACTTC. This sequence joins TRBV5-1 and TRBJ2-5, with 14 bases fitting TRBD2. V dropped 4 bases and J dropped 5; count of bases not matched to a gene: 10. Germline CDR1 SGHRS, CDR2 YFSETQ. There are 17 residues in the CDR3.

The rearrangement joins TRBV11-3 to TRBJ2-7; tentative D call: TRBD1 (6 bases). Germline assignment: CDR1 SGHNT and CDR2 YENEEA. This CDR3 region has 16 residues. Trimming left V 2 bases short and J 3 bases short, with 17 bases between. CDR3 loop: CASSLQGYPLDYEQYF. DNA for the CDR3: TGTGCCAGCAGCTTACAGGGGTACCCCTTGGACTACGAGCAGTACTTC.

The rearrangement uses TRBV4-2 and TRBJ2-5; 7 bases align to TRBD1. V lost 2 bases and J lost 6; bases outside the gene matches: 9. This CDR3 has 15 amino acids. Germline V CDR1 and CDR2: LGHNA, YNFKEQ. DNA of the CDR3: TGTGCCAGCAGCCAAAACGCACAGGGGTTGCAGACCCAGTACTTC. Residues: CASSQNAQGLQTQYF.

As regards this clone: One junction end disagrees with the germline gene, perhaps due to a read error. This chain joins TRBV30 and TRBJ1-1; maybe TRBD1 (5 bases). The germline V gene encodes CDR1 GTSNPN and CDR2 SVGIG (reference sequence). This CDR3 has 11 residues. This chain's CDR3 is CAAGGNTEAFF. The CDR3 DNA sequence: TGCGCCGCCGGGGGGAACACTGAAGCTTTCTTT.

This chain links TRBV19 with TRBJ1-2, with TRBD1 matching over 10 bases. The length of the CDR3 is 15 residues. Germline V gene data show CDR1 as LNHDA and CDR2 as SQIVND (reference sequence). Germline trimming cut 3 bases from V and 6 bases from J; bases unmatched to any gene: 7. DNA of the CDR3: TGTGCCAGTAGTATCCCGGACAGGGGGTATAATGGCTACACCTTC. Its translation is CASSIPDRGYNGYTF. Using reference TRBV19 and TRBJ1-2 for the parts outside the CDR3, the full variable domain is DGGITQSPKYLFRKEGQNVTLSCEQNLNHDAMYWYRQDPGQGLRLIYYSQIVNDFQKGDIAEGYSVSREKKESFPLTVTSAQKNPTAFYLCASSIPDRGYNGYTFGSGTRLTVV.

The gene calls are TRBV23-1 and TRBJ2-2, with 13 nucleotides matching TRBD2. TRBV23-1 is labeled an ORF, and its function is uncertain. J lost 5 bases, V lost 6 bases, and 12 bases had no gene match. The CDR3 is 18 amino acids. For the CDR3, the DNA is TGCGCCAGCAGCCCAAAACTAGCGGGAGGGGGTGGGACCGGGGAGCTGTTTTTT. Translation gives CASSPKLAGGGGTGELFF.

This sequence joins TRBV6-1 and TRBJ2-3; TRBD1 matches 10 bases. Germline V gives CDR1 MNHNS, CDR2 SASEGT. The CDR3 consists of 16 residues. With 3 bases clipped from V and 2 bases from J, the junction kept 5 bases outside the gene matches. CDR3 nucleotide sequence: TGTGCCAGCAGTGATCGACAGGGGGCCGTCACAGATACGCAGTATTTT. This gives the protein CASSDRQGAVTDTQYF.

The gene calls are TRBV7-8 and TRBJ1-3; D not certain. Germline-derived CDR1 and CDR2 are SGHVS and FQNEAQ. V was shortened by 2 bases and J by 4 bases, with 6 bases between the two germline ends. The CDR3 length is 13 residues. CDR3 region: CASSLSRGNTIYF. In nucleotides, the CDR3 is TGTGCCAGCAGCTTATCTAGGGGAAACACCATATATTTT.

The rearrangement uses TRBV5-4 and TRBJ2-7; TRBD2 is a possible D gene (5 bases). V lost 3 bases and J lost 7, with 17 bases in between. Germline-derived CDR1 and CDR2 are SGHNT and YYREEE (reference sequence). This CDR3 has 14 amino acids. The CDR3, as DNA: TGTGCCAGCAGCTCTAGCACTTCGATACGGGAGCAGTACTTC. Amino acids: CASSSSTSIREQYF.

CDR3 region: CASRELAGGGETQYF. CDR3 sequence (DNA): TGTGCCAGCAGAGAACTAGCGGGGGGCGGGGAGACCCAGTACTTC. This sequence joins TRBV11-3 and TRBJ2-5; 12 nucleotides line up with TRBD2. Germline V CDR1 and CDR2: SGHNT, YENEEA. J was trimmed by 5 bases and V by 6 bases; bases with no gene match: 7. The CDR3 covers 15 residues. Full variable domain (missing parts from reference TRBV11-3 and TRBJ2-5): EAGVVQSPRYKIIEKKQPVAFWCNPISGHNTLYWYLQNLGQGPELLIRYENEEAVDDSQLPKDRFSAERLKGVDSTLKIQPAELGDSAVYLCASRELAGGGETQYFGPGTRLLVL.

Only a few counts were recorded for this clone. V is TRBV27 and J is TRBJ1-2; 7 bases map to TRBD1. The CDR3 sequence is 13 residues long. V gave up 2 bases and J gave up 4 bases; unmatched junction bases: 1. Germline CDR1 reads MNHEY; CDR2 reads SMNVEV (reference sequence). CDR3 DNA sequence: TGTGCCAGCAGTTTACAGGGGGGCTATGGCTACACCTTC. This gives the protein CASSLQGGYGYTF.

DNA of the CDR3: TGTGCCAGCAGCCAAGAGGCGGGGAAAAACAATGAGCAGTTCTTC. Its protein is CASSQEAGKNNEQFF. The chain has TRBV4-2 and TRBJ2-1, with D possibly being TRBD2 (6 bases). Between the trimmed V and J ends, which lost 0 bases and 5 bases, there was a span of 11 bases. The CDR3 sequence is 15 residues long. Germline CDR1 and CDR2: LGHNA and YNFKEQ.

The V call is TRBV7-6, the J call TRBJ2-3, with no clear D. Germline lookup yields CDR1 SGHVS and CDR2 FNYEAQ. The CDR3 is 14 amino acids. V was clipped by 2 bases and J by 6 bases, with 12 bases between them. The chain's CDR3 is CASSLNGPADTQYF. CDR3 nucleotides: TGTGCCAGCAGCTTAAATGGGCCCGCGGATACGCAGTATTTT. Drawing the rest from reference TRBV7-6 and TRBJ2-3, the complete variable domain is GAGVSQSPRYKVTKRGQDVALRCDPISGHVSLYWYRQALGQGPEFLTYFNYEAQQDKSGLPNDRFSAERPEGSISTLTIQRTEQRDSAMYRCASSLNGPADTQYFGPGTRLTVL.

The chain recombines TRBV2 with TRBJ2-1; D is uncertain. Germline V gives CDR1 SNHLY, CDR2 FYNNEI. Trimming shortened V by 5 bases and J by 2 bases, and 10 bases separated the two germline ends. The CDR3 extends over 14 amino acids. CDR3 residues: CASSISEAYNEQFF. CDR3 sequence (DNA): TGTGCCAGCAGTATCTCTGAGGCCTACAATGAGCAGTTCTTC.

The genes are TRBV7-3 and TRBJ1-1; D possibly corresponds to TRBD1 (6 bases). Germline V gives CDR1 SGHTA, CDR2 FQGTGA. Trimming shortened V by 5 bases and J by 6 bases, and 13 bases separated the two germline ends. This CDR3 spans 13 amino acids. CDR3 loop: CASSHLAGAEAFF. CDR3 bases: TGTGCCAGCAGCCACTTGGCAGGGGCTGAAGCTTTCTTT.

This chain joins TRBV5-1 and TRBJ1-1, with 9 nucleotides matching TRBD1. CDR1 is SGHRS and CDR2 is YFSETQ in the germline V gene. CDR3 length: 18 residues. The J segment lost 6 bases and the V segment lost 2 bases, leaving 17 bases of the junction unmatched. CDR3 residues: CASSFGTGNKARGPEAFF. CDR3 bases: TGCGCCAGCAGCTTCGGGACAGGGAATAAGGCACGCGGTCCTGAAGCTTTCTTT.

This clone was seen just once. The chain is built from TRBV6-5 and TRBJ2-2, with TRBD2 identical over 7 bases. Germline lookup yields CDR1 MNHEY and CDR2 SVGAGI. The junction had 8 bases not matched to a gene; V was cut back by 8 bases and J by 5 bases. This CDR3 contains 14 residues. For the CDR3, the DNA is TGTGCCAGCTTGTGGCGGGGGAGTACCGGGGAGCTGTTTTTT. It yields the protein CASLWRGSTGELFF.

The rearrangement uses TRBV28 and TRBJ1-2; no clear D. This CDR3 is 15 amino acids long. The V end was cut by 3 bases, the J end by 0 bases, with 11 bases between. Germline assignment: CDR1 MDHEN and CDR2 SYDVKM. CDR3 coding DNA: TGTGCCAGCAGTTTTGTGTCGGGAGCTAACTATGGCTACACCTTC. Translation: CASSFVSGANYGYTF.

The CDR3 here is CASSLVQGTEQFF. As DNA, the CDR3 is TGCGCCAGCAGCTTGGTTCAGGGGACTGAGCAGTTCTTC. This rearrangement joins TRBV5-1 to TRBJ2-1, with a weak D call TRBD1 (6 bases). V was shortened by 0 bases and J by 9 bases, with 10 bases between the two germline ends. This CDR3 has 13 amino acids. CDR1 is SGHRS and CDR2 is YFSETQ in the germline V gene.